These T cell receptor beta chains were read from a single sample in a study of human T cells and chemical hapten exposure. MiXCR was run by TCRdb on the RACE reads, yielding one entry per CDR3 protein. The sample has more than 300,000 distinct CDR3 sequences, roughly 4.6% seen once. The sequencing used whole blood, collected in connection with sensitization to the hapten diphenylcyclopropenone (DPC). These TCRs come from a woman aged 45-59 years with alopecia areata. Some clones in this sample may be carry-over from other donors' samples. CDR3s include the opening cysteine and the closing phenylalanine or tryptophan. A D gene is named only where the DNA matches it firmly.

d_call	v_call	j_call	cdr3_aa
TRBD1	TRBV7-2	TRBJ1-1	CASSRDRGRNTEAFF
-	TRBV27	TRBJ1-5	CASSLWGRNQPQHF
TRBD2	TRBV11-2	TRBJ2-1	CASSPRLAGQDEQFF
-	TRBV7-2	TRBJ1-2	CASSLGQDYGYTF
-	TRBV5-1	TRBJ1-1	CASSLELGGEAFF
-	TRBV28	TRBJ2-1	CASSSSGGENEQFF
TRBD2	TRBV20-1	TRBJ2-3	CSAGLAGTDTHYF
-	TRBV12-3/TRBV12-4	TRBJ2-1	CASSSRQRVPYNEQFF
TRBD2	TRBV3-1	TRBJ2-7	CASSPLSSGAYEQYF
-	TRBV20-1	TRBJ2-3	CSARDLADSSTDTQYF
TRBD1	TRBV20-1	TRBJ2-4	CSAHKGALAKNIQYF
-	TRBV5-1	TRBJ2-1	CASSSYTYNEQFF
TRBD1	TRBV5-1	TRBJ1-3	CASSPGQVYSGNTIYF
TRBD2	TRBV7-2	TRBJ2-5	CASSSGLAGGQETQYF
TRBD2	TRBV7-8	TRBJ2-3	CASSSSASGSVTQYF
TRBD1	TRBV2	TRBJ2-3	CASRQGGPDTQYF
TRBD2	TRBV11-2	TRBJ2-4	CASSSIWTSGRAKNIQYF
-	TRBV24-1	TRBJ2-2	CATSEATGTHTGELFF
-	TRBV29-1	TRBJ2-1	CSVVRDEQFF
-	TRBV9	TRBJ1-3	CASSAITGDTIYF
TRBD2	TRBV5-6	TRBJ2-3	CASSSGERTDTQYF
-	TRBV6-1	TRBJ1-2	CASSEVVPPPGYTF
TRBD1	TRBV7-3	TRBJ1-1	CASGKGAWTEAFF
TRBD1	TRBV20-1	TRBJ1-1	CSARGQTGGNTEAFF
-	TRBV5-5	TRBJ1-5	CASSLGGSISNQPQHF
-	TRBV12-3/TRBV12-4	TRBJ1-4	CASGTGPNEKLFF
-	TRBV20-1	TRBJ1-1	CSAFPGALNTEAFF
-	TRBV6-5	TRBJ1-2	CASVEDPTKSYTF
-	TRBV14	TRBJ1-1	CASSFGRGNTEAFF
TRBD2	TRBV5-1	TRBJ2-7	CASTSGGAAYEQYF
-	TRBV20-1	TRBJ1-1	CSARPHVDFF
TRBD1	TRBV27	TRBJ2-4	CASSTGAKNIQYF
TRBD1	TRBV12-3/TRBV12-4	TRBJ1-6	CASSRNTGESPLHF
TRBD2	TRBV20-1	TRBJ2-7	CSASTSGKAGEQYF
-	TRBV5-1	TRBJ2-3	CASRMGGGPRDTQYF
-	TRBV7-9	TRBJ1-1	CASSPSGKGTEAFF